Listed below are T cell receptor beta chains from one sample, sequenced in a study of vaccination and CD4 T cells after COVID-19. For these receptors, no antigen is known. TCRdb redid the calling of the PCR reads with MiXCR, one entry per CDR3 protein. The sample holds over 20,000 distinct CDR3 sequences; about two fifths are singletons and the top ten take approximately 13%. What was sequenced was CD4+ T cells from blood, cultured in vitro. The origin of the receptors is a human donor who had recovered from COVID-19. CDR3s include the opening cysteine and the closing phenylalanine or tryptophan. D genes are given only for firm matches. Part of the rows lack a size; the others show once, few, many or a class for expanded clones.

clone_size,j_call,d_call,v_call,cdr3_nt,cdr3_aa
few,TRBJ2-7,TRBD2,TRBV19,TGTGCCAGTAGTATCCGACTAGCGGGAGCCGAGCAGTACTTC,CASSIRLAGAEQYF
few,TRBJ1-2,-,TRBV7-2,TGTGCCAGCAGCTTCTCTGCGAGCGGGCGTGGGCGAGAAGCTAACTATGGCTACACCTTC,CASSFSASGRGREANYGYTF
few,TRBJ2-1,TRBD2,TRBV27,TGTGCCAGCAGGAAGATTGTAGGGCGGGGGGGGAATGAGCAGTTCTTC,CASRKIVGRGGNEQFF
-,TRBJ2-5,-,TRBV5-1,TGCGCCAGCAGCCGGGATATAATGGGCAGGGCTGCGACCCAGTACTTC,CASSRDIMGRAATQYF
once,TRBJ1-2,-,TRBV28,TGTGCCAGCAGTTTGCCCAGGGTCGGCTACACCTTC,CASSLPRVGYTF
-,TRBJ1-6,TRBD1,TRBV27,TGTGCCAGCAGTGGGGCGGACAGGGCGCAGGGATCACCCCTCCACTTT,CASSGADRAQGSPLHF
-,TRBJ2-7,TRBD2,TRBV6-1,TGTGCCAGCAGTGGGGGGGGCTCCTACGAGCAGTACTTC,CASSGGGSYEQYF
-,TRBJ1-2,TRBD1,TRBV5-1,TGCGCCAGCAGCCTGGGACAGAACTATGGCTACACCTTC,CASSLGQNYGYTF
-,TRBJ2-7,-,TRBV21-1,TGTGCCAGCAGCACCCTTAAGGGCAGGGACGAGCAGTACTTC,CASSTLKGRDEQYF
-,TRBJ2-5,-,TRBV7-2,TGTGCCAGCAGCCAGTCAAAAGAGACCCAGTACTTC,CASSQSKETQYF
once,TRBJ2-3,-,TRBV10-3,TGTGCCATCAGCTTTGGGGGGAGTCCAGATACGCAGTATTTT,CAISFGGSPDTQYF
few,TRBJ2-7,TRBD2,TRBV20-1,TGCAGTGCCACCCCACCCCCCCCGGGGGGGCAGACCTTAAAGCAGTACTTC,CSATPPPPGGQTLKQYF
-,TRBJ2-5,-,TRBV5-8,TGTGCCAGCAGCCAGACAGGAGTAGAGACCCAGTACTTC,CASSQTGVETQYF
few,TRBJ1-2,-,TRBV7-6,TGTGCCAGCAGCGCCTCCAGGGAGGCCTCCAATGGCTACACCTTC,CASSASREASNGYTF
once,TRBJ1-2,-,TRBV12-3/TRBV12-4,TGTGCCAGCAGGCCCCACAGGGCGGATGGCTACACCTTC,CASRPHRADGYTF
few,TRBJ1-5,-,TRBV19,TGTGCCAGTAGTATCGGGGGTAATAGCAATCAGCCCCAGCATTTT,CASSIGGNSNQPQHF
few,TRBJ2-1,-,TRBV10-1,TGCGCCAGCAGTGATCTCGGGTTGAACTCCTACAATGAGCAGTTCTTC,CASSDLGLNSYNEQFF
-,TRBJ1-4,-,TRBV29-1,TGCAGCGTTGAAAGACAAGACGAAAAACTGTTTTTT,CSVERQDEKLFF
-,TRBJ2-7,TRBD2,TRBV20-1,TGCAGTGCGCTTGGGACTAGCGGGGGCTACGAGCAGTACTTC,CSALGTSGGYEQYF
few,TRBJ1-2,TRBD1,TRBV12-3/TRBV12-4,TGTGCCAGCAGTCGTGACAGGGGTATATATGGCTACACCTTC,CASSRDRGIYGYTF
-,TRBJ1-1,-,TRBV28,TGTGCCAGCACCCTGACAGGTCGCCTAGAAGCTTTCTTT,CASTLTGRLEAFF
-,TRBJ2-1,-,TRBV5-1,TGCGCCAGCAGCTTGGCCTTGATCGGCAATGAGCAGTTCTTC,CASSLALIGNEQFF
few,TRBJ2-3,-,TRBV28,TGTGCCAGCAGCCAACAAAGTAGGACGCAGTATTTT,CASSQQSRTQYF
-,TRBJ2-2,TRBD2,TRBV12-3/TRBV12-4,TGTGCCAGCCAGCGGGGGGGGAACACCGGGGAGCTGTTTTTT,CASQRGGNTGELFF
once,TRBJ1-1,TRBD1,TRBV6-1,TGTGCCAGCAGTGAATATGGGACAGGGTCGAACACTGAAGCTTTCTTT,CASSEYGTGSNTEAFF
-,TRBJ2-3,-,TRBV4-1,TGCGCCAGCAGCCAAGAACAATCGACGGGCCCAGATACGCAGTATTTT,CASSQEQSTGPDTQYF
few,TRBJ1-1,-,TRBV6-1,TGTGCCAGCTCAATCCTTGCGAACACTGAAGCTTTCTTT,CASSILANTEAFF
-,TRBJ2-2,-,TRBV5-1,TGCGCCAGCAGCGTGGGCCCGGGGCACACCGGGGAGCTGTTTTTT,CASSVGPGHTGELFF
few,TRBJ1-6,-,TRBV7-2,TGTGCCAGCAGTTATGTGGGGGGTAATTCACCCCTCCACTTT,CASSYVGGNSPLHF
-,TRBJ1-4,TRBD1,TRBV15,TGTGCCACCAGCAGACGGACAGGGACTAATGAAAAACTGTTTTTT,CATSRRTGTNEKLFF
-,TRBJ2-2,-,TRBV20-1,TGCAGTGCTGCCCTGGACACCGGGGAGCTGTTTTTT,CSAALDTGELFF
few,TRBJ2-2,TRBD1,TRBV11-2,TGTGCCAGCAGCGGCCGACAGGGATACACCGGGGAGCTGTTTTTT,CASSGRQGYTGELFF
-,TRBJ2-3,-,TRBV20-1,TGCAGTGCTGCCCAGGGGGGCGTAATCTCGGATACGCAGTATTTT,CSAAQGGVISDTQYF
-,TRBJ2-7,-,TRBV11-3,TGTGCCAGCAGCTTAGGACAGAGCTCCTACGAGCAGTACTTC,CASSLGQSSYEQYF
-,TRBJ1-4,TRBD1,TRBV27,TGTGCCAGCAGTCCTCAGGACAGGGGGCTTAATGAAAAACTGTTTTTT,CASSPQDRGLNEKLFF
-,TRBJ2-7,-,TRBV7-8,TGTGCCAGCAGCTCTCGGGCCGGTAGCTCCTACGAGCAGTACTTC,CASSSRAGSSYEQYF
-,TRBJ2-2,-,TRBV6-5,TGTGCCAGCAGTTGGACGGGGAACACCGGGGAGCTGTTTTTT,CASSWTGNTGELFF
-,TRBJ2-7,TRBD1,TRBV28,TGTGCCAGCAGCAACCTCGGCGGGACAGGGAGCTACGAGCAGTACTTC,CASSNLGGTGSYEQYF
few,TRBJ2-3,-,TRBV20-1,TGCAGTGCTATTCCGGGAGCGATTGTGGATACGCAGTATTTT,CSAIPGAIVDTQYF
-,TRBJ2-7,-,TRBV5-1,TGCGCCAGCAGCTCAGGGTCGTCCTACGAGCAGTACTTC,CASSSGSSYEQYF
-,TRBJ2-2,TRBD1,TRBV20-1,TGCAGTGCTAGAGCTTCCTCGACAGGGGCAAACACCGGGGAGCTGTTTTTT,CSARASSTGANTGELFF
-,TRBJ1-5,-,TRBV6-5,TGTGCCAGCAGTTCCCGGGACGGGGGATTTCAGCCCCAGCATTTT,CASSSRDGGFQPQHF
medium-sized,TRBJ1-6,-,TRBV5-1,TGCGCCAGCAGCTTAAAGATGGATTCACCCCTCCACTTT,CASSLKMDSPLHF
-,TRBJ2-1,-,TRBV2,TGTGCCAGCAGTCCGACTAGTCATGAGCAGTTCTTC,CASSPTSHEQFF
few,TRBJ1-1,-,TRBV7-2,TGTGCCAGCAGCTTGTTCCGGGGGCAGGGAACTGAAGCTTTCTTT,CASSLFRGQGTEAFF
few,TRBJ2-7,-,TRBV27,TGTGCCAGCAGTTACGACTCCTCCTACGAGCAGTACTTC,CASSYDSSYEQYF
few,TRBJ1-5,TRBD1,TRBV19,TGTGCCAGTAGTCAGGGGGGACGGGGTCAGCCCCAGCATTTT,CASSQGGRGQPQHF